This T cell receptor beta chain was found in a study of blood T cell repertoires in COVID-19. Sequencing used immunoSEQ multiplex PCR; TCRdb keeps in-frame clones, though not all of them. The sample contains roughly 120,000 clones, under 80% of which appear only once. The ends lost 7 bases at V and 6 bases at J; junction bases unmatched: 7. The CDR3 is 13 residues long. The germline CDR1 and CDR2 sequences are SQVTM and ANQGSEA. This TCR derives from a man in his fifties with acute or convalescent COVID-19. V usage is TRBV29-1 and J usage is TRBJ1-1, with TRBD1 matching over 11 bases. What was sequenced was peripheral blood. As DNA, the CDR3 is TGCAGCGCTCCGGGACAGGGGGGTTCTGAAGCTTTCTTT. Its protein product is CSAPGQGGSEAFF.